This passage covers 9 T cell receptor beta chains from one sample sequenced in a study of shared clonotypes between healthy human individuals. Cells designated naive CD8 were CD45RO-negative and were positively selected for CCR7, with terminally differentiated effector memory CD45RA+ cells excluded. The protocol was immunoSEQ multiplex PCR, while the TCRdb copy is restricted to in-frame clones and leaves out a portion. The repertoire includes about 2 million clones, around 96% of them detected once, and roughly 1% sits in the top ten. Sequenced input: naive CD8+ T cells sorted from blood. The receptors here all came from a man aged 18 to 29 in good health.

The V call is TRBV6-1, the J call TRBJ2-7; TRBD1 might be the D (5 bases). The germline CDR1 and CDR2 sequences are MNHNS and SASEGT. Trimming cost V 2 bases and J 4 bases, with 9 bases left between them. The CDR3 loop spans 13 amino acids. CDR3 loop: CASSENQGYEQYF. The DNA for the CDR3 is TGTGCCAGCAGTGAAAATCAGGGATACGAGCAGTACTTC.

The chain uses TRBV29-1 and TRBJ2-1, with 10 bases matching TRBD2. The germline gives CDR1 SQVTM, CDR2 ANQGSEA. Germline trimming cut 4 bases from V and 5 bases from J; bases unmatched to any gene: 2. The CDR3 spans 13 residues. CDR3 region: CSVVLAGNNEQFF. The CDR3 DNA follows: TGCAGCGTTGTACTAGCGGGGAACAATGAGCAGTTCTTC.

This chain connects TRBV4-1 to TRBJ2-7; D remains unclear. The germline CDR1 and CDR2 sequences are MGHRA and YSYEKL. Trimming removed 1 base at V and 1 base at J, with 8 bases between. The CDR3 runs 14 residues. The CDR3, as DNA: TGCGCCAGCAGCCAAGTTGATAGGTCCTACGAGCAGTACTTC. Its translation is CASSQVDRSYEQYF.

This chain's CDR3 is CASSLYQAGSPDTQYF. In nucleotides, the CDR3 is TGCGCCAGCAGCCTATACCAAGCGGGCTCCCCAGATACGCAGTATTTT. The genes are TRBV4-1 and TRBJ2-3, with D tentatively TRBD2 (6 bases). V lost 4 bases, J lost 4 bases, and 18 bases lay in between. This CDR3 comprises 16 residues. The V gene's germline CDR1 is MGHRA and CDR2 YSYEKL.

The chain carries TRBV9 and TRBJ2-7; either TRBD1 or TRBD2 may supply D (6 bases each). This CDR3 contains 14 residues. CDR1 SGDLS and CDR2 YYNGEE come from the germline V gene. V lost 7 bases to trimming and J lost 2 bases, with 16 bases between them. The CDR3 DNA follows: TGTGCCAGCTCGGGGGCGCGGGCCCCCTACGAGCAGTACTTC. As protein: CASSGARAPYEQYF.

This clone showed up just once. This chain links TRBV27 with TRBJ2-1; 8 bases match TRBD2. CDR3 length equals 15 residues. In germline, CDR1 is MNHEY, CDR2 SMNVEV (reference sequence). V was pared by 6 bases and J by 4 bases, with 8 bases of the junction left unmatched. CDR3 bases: TGTGCCAGCAGACCTAGACTAGCGCGATACAATGAGCAGTTCTTC. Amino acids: CASRPRLARYNEQFF.

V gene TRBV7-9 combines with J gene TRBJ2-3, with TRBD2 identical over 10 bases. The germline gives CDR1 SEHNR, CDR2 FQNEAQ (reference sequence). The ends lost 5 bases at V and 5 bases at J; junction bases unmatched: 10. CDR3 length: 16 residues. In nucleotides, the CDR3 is TGTGCCAGCAGCCCCTTAGCGGGAGGACCGGGAGATACGCAGTATTTT. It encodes CASSPLAGGPGDTQYF.

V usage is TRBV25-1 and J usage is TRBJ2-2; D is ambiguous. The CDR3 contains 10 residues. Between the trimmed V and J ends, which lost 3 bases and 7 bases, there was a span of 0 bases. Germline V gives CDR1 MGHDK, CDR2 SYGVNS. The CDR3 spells CASSDGELFF. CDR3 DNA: TGTGCCAGCAGTGACGGGGAGCTGTTTTTT.

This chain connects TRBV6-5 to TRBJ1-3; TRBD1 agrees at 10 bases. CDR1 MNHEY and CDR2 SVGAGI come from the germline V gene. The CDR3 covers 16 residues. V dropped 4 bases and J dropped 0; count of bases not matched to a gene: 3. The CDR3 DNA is TGTGCCAGCAGTTCGACAGGGGGCGTCTCTGGAAACACCATATATTTT. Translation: CASSSTGGVSGNTIYF.